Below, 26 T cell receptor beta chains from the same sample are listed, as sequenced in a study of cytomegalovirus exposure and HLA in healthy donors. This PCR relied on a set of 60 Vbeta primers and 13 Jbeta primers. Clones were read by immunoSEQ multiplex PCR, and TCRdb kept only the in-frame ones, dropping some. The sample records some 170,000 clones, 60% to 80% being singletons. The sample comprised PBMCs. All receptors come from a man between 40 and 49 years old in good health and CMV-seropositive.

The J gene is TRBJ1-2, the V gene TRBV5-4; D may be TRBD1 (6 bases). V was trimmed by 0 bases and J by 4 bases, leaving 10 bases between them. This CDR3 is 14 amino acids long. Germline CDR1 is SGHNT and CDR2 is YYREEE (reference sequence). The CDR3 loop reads CASSLEGQPYGYTF. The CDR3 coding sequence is TGTGCCAGCAGCTTGGAAGGACAGCCCTATGGCTACACCTTC.

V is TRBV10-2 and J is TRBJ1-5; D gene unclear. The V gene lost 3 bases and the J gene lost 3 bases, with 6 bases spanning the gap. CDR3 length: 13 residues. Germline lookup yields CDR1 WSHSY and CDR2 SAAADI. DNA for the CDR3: TGCGCCAGCAGTGACGGTTACAATCAGCCCCAGCATTTT. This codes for CASSDGYNQPQHF.

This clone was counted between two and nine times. The CDR3 loop is CASQRQGGGGANVLTF. The CDR3 DNA sequence: TGCGCCAGCCAGAGACAGGGAGGAGGGGGGGCCAACGTCCTGACTTTC. The V gene is TRBV5-1, the J gene TRBJ2-6; a possible D gene is TRBD1 (7 bases). CDR3 length: 16 amino acids. With 7 bases removed from V and 4 bases from J, the gap between germline ends came to 18 bases. CDR1 and CDR2 from the germline V gene are SGHRS and YFSETQ.

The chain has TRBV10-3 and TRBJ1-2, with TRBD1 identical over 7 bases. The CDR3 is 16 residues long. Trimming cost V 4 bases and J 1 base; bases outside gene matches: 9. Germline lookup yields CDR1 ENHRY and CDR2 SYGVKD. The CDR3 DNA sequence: TGTGCCATCAGTGCCCTAAGTCCAGGGGGTAACTATGGCTACACCTTC. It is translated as CAISALSPGGNYGYTF.

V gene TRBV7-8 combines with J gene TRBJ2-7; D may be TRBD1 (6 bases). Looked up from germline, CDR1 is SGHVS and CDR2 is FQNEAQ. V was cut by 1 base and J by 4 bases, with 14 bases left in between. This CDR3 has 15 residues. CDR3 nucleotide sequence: TGTGCCAGCAGCTTAGTCGCAGGGGCTCGGTACGAGCAGTACTTC. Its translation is CASSLVAGARYEQYF.

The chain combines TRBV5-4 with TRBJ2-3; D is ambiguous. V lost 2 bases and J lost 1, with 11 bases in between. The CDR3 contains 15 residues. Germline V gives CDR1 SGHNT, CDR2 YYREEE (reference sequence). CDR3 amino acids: CASSFNRGGTDTQYF. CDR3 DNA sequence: TGTGCCAGCAGCTTTAACCGTGGAGGCACAGATACGCAGTATTTT.

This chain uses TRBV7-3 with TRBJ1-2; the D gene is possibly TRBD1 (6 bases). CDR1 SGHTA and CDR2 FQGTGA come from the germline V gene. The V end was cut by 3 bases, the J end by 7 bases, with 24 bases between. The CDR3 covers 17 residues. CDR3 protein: CASSLDSNAAGKGGYTF. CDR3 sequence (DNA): TGTGCCAGCAGCTTGGACAGTAACGCAGCGGGGAAGGGTGGCTACACCTTC.

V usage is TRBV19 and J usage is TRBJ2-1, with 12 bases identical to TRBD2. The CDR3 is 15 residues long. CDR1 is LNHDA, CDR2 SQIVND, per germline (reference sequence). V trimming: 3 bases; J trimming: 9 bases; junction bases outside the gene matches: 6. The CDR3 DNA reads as TGTGCCAGTAGTATGGGGCTAGCGGGAGGGAGTGAGCAGTTCTTC. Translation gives CASSMGLAGGSEQFF.

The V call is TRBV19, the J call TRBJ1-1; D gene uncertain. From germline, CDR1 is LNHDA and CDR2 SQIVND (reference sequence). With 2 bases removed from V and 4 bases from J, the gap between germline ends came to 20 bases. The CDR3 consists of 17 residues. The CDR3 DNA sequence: TGTGCCAGTAGTATATCCCCAGAGTGGGGTGGAGGCACTGAAGCTTTCTTT. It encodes CASSISPEWGGGTEAFF.

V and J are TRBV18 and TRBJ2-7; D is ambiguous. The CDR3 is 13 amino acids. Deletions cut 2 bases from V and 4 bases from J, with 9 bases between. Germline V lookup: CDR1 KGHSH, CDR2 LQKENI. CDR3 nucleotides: TGTGCCAGCTCACCAGTAGCTCAATACGAGCAGTACTTC. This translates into CASSPVAQYEQYF.

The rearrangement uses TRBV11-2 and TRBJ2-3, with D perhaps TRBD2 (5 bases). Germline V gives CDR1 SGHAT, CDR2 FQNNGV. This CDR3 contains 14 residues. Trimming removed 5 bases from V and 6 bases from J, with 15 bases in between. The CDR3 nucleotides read TGTGCCAGCAGCCCGATGAAGCCGGGGGATACGCAGTATTTT. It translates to CASSPMKPGDTQYF.

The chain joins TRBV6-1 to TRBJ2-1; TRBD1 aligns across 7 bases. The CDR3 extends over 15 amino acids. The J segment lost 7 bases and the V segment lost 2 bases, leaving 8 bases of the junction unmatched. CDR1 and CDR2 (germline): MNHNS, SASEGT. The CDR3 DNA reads TGTGCCAGCAGTGAAAGAGGACAGGCTTGGAATGAGCAGTTCTTC. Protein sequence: CASSERGQAWNEQFF.

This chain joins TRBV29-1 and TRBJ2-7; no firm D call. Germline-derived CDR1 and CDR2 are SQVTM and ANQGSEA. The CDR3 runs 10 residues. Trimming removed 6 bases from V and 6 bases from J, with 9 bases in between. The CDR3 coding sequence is TGCAGCGTCGGGTCCAGCGAGCAGTACTTC. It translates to CSVGSSEQYF.

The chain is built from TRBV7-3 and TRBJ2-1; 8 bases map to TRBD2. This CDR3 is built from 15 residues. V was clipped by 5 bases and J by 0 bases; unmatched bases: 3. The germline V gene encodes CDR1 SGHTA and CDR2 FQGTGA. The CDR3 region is CASSPSGSSYNEQFF. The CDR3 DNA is TGTGCCAGCAGCCCGAGCGGGAGCTCCTACAATGAGCAGTTCTTC.

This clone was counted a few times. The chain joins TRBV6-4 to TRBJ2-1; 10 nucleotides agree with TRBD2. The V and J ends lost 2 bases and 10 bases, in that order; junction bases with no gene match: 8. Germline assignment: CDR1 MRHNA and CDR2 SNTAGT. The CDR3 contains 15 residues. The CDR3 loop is CASSDEAGGLGEQFF. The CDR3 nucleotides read TGTGCCAGCAGTGACGAAGCGGGAGGGCTTGGGGAGCAGTTCTTC.

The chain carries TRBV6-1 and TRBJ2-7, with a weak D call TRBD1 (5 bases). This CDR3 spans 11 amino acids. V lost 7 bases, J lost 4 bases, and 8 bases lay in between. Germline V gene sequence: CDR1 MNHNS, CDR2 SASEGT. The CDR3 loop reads CASITGYEQYF. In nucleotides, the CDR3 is TGTGCCAGCATAACAGGATACGAGCAGTACTTC.

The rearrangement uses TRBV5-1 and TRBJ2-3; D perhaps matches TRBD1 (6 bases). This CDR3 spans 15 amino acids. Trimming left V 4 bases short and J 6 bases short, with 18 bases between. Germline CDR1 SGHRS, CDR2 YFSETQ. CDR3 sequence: CASSRGQGRGDTQYF. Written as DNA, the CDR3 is TGCGCCAGCAGCCGCGGCCAGGGGAGAGGGGATACGCAGTATTTT.

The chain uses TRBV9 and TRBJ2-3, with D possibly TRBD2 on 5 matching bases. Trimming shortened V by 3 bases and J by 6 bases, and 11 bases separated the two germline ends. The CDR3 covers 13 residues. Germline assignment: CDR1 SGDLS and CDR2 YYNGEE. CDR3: CASSEPIADTQYF. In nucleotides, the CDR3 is TGTGCCAGCAGCGAGCCCATAGCGGATACGCAGTATTTT.

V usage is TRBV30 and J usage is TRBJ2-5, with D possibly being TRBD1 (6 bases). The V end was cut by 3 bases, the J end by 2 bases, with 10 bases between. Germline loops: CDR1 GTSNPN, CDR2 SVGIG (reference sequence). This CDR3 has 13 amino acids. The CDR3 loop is CAWSLDRQETQYF. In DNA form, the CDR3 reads TGTGCCTGGAGCCTGGACAGACAAGAGACCCAGTACTTC. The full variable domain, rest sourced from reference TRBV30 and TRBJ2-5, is SQTIHQWPATLVQPVGSPLSLECTVEGTSNPNLYWYRQAAGRGLQLLFYSVGIGQISSEVPQNLSASRPQDRQFILSSKKLLLSDSGFYLCAWSLDRQETQYFGPGTRLLVL.

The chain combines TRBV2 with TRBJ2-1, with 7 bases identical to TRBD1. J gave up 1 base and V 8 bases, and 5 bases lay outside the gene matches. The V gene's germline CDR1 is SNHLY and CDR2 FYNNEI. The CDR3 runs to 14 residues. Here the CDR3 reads CASGTADSYNEQFF. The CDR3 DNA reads TGTGCCAGCGGGACAGCGGATTCCTACAATGAGCAGTTCTTC.

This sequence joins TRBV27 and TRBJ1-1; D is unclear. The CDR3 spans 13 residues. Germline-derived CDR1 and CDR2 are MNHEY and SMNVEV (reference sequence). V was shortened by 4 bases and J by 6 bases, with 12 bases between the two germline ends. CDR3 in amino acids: CASSSIEGPEAFF. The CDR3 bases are TGTGCCAGCAGTTCCATTGAGGGTCCTGAAGCTTTCTTT.

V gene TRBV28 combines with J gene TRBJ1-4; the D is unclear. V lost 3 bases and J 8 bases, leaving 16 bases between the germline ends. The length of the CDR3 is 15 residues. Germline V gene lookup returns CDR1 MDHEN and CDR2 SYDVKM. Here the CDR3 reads CASSFGSAANEKLFF. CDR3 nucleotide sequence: TGTGCCAGCAGTTTTGGGTCGGCGGCGAACGAAAAACTGTTTTTT.

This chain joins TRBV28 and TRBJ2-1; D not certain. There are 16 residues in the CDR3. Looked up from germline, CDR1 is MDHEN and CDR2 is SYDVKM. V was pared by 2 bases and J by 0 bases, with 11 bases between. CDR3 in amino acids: CASSLGGSRSYNEQFF. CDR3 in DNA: TGTGCCAGCAGTTTAGGCGGATCACGCTCCTACAATGAGCAGTTCTTC.

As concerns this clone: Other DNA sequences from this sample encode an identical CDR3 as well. The CDR3 nucleotides read TGCGCCAGCAGCCCTGGACAGGGGGAAACTGAAGCTTTCTTT. Residues: CASSPGQGETEAFF. The rearrangement links TRBV5-1 to TRBJ1-1, with 10 bases that match TRBD1. Germline-derived CDR1 and CDR2 are SGHRS and YFSETQ. The CDR3 consists of 14 residues. V was pared by 4 bases and J by 5 bases, with 5 bases of the junction left unmatched.

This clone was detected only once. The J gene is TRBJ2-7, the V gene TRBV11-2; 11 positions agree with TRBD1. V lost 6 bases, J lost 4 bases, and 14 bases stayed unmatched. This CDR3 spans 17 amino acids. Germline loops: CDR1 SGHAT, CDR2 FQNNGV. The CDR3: CASRLITRTGGRYEQYF. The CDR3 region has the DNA TGTGCCAGCAGACTTATCACCCGGACAGGGGGCCGGTACGAGCAGTACTTC.

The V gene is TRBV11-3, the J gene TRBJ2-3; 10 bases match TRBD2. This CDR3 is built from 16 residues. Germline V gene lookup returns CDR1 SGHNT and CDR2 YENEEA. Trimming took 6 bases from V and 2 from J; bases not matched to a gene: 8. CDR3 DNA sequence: TGTGCCAGCAGTCTGACTAGCGGGTCCATCACAGATACGCAGTATTTT. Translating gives CASSLTSGSITDTQYF.